These 32 T cell receptor beta chains were sequenced from one sample in a study of early T cells in non-severe SARS-CoV-2 infection. TCRdb fed the 5' RACE reads into MiXCR, producing one record per CDR3 protein. The sample yields approximately 27,000 distinct CDR3 sequences, 5.1% seen once. Sequenced: whole blood. These receptors were collected from an adult who was a healthcare worker with PCR-confirmed SARS-CoV-2 infection or an uninfected control (not recorded which).

The chain uses TRBV20-1 and TRBJ2-3, with a tentative D call TRBD1 (5 bases). This CDR3 region has 16 residues. Trimming shortened V by 0 bases and J by 0 bases, and 13 bases separated the two germline ends. Germline V gene sequence: CDR1 DFQATT, CDR2 SNEGSKA (reference sequence). The CDR3 DNA follows: TGCAGTGCTAGAGAATGGGGCGGTTCTAGCACAGATACGCAGTATTTT. Its protein is CSAREWGGSSTDTQYF.

In its sample, this clonotype was seen many times. The V gene is TRBV11-3, the J gene TRBJ1-6; tentatively, D is TRBD1 (5 bases). Per the germline V gene, CDR1 is SGHNT and CDR2 is YENEEA. The CDR3 is 17 residues long. Trimming shortened V by 0 bases and J by 5 bases, and 14 bases separated the two germline ends. CDR3 residues: CASSLDSAGRDNSPLHF. The CDR3 coding sequence is TGTGCCAGCAGCTTAGATAGCGCGGGCAGGGATAATTCACCCCTCCACTTT.

The V and J genes are TRBV13 and TRBJ1-1; D unresolved. The CDR3 contains 11 residues. V lost 3 bases, J lost 3 bases, and 2 bases lay in between. The germline V gene has CDR1 PRHDT and CDR2 FYEKMQ (reference sequence). The chain's CDR3 is CASSFDTEAFF. DNA of the CDR3: TGTGCCAGCAGCTTTGACACTGAAGCTTTCTTT.

This clonotype was counted ten times or more. The rearrangement uses TRBV7-8 and TRBJ2-1, with D perhaps matching TRBD1 (6 bases). Germline-derived CDR1 and CDR2 are SGHVS and FQNEAQ. Deletions cut 5 bases from V and 8 bases from J, with 19 bases between. The CDR3 is made up of 15 amino acids. The CDR3 protein is CASSPITGNGDEQFF. CDR3 DNA sequence: TGTGCCAGCAGCCCCATCACAGGGAATGGGGATGAGCAGTTCTTC.

In its sample, this clonotype was seen many times. The chain combines TRBV27 with TRBJ2-7; no clear D gene. The CDR3 is 15 amino acids. Germline assignment: CDR1 MNHEY and CDR2 SMNVEV (reference sequence). Between the trimmed V and J ends, which lost 7 bases and 2 bases, there was a span of 18 bases. The CDR3 sequence: CASKKVAVGTYEQYF. The CDR3 coding sequence is TGTGCCAGCAAGAAGGTGGCGGTGGGCACCTACGAGCAGTACTTC.

Ten or more counts support this clonotype. The J gene is TRBJ1-2, the V gene TRBV5-6; D remains ambiguous. Germline-derived CDR1 and CDR2 are SGHDT and YYEEEE. V dropped 4 bases and J dropped 3 bases, with 16 bases sitting between them. The CDR3 covers 15 residues. DNA for the CDR3: TGTGCCAGCAGCCTGGGTTGGGAGGAGGACTATGGCTACACCTTC. Its translation is CASSLGWEEDYGYTF.

The sample holds many counts of this clonotype. The rearrangement links TRBV5-3 to TRBJ2-1, with TRBD1 matching 9 bases. TRBV5-3 is annotated as an ORF whose role is uncertain. The CDR3 spans 15 residues. V trimming: 5 bases; J trimming: 3 bases; junction bases outside the gene matches: 6. In DNA form, the CDR3 reads TGTGCCAGAAGACAAGACAGGGGGGTCTACAATGAGCAGTTCTTC. It translates to CARRQDRGVYNEQFF.

V gene TRBV20-1 combines with J gene TRBJ2-2; 8 positions agree with TRBD1. Trimming at V came to 5 bases and at J to 6 bases, leaving 5 bases not matched to a gene. This CDR3 is built from 13 residues. Germline loops: CDR1 DFQATT, CDR2 SNEGSKA (reference sequence). The CDR3 DNA is TGCAGTGCTCCTCAGGGGGCGGCCGGGGAGCTGTTTTTT. It specifies CSAPQGAAGELFF.

The sample holds many counts of this clonotype. The chain is built from TRBV12-5 and TRBJ1-4; TRBD1 aligns across 9 bases. Germline V gene lookup returns CDR1 LGHNT and CDR2 FRNRAP. The CDR3 has 16 residues. The V gene end was trimmed by 6 bases and the J gene end by 4 bases; junction bases not matched to a gene: 9. The CDR3 sequence: CASGPGQGILNEKLFF. The CDR3 nucleotides read TGTGCTAGTGGGCCGGGACAGGGAATCCTTAATGAAAAACTGTTTTTT. Together with reference TRBV12-5 and TRBJ1-4, the CDR3 gives the full variable domain: DARVTQTPRHKVTEMGQEVTMRCQPILGHNTVFWYRQTMMQGLELLAYFRNRAPLDDSGMPKDRFSAEMPDATLATLKIQPSEPRDSAVYFCASGPGQGILNEKLFFGSGTQLSVL.

This clonotype was observed at least ten times. J is TRBJ2-7 and V is TRBV11-3, with 7 bases fitting TRBD1. Germline CDR1 SGHNT, CDR2 YENEEA. CDR3 length: 13 amino acids. V shed 8 bases, J shed 5 bases, and the junction held 9 bases outside the gene matches. This CDR3 reads CASREGASNEQYF. CDR3 DNA: TGTGCCAGCCGTGAGGGGGCCTCGAACGAGCAGTACTTC.

This clonotype is categorized as medium-sized. A junction end diverges from the germline sequence, so it may reflect a read error. The chain recombines TRBV7-7 with TRBJ2-2; 9 bases align to TRBD1. The CDR3 contains 15 residues. From germline, CDR1 is SSHAT and CDR2 FNYEAQ (reference sequence). The CDR3 loop is CASSWGQGEAGELFF. As DNA, the CDR3 is TGTGCTAGCAGCTGGGGACAGGGTGAGGCCGGGGAGCTGTTTTTT.

This clonotype was detected many times. This chain connects TRBV11-2 to TRBJ2-1; 11 bases agree with TRBD2. With V trimmed by 5 bases and J by 3 bases, 12 bases remained unmatched. Germline loops: CDR1 SGHAT, CDR2 FQNNGV. The CDR3 spans 18 residues. As DNA, the CDR3 is TGTGCCAGCAGCCCAGTCGGGACTAGCGGAACTTTCTACAATGAGCAGTTCTTC. It specifies CASSPVGTSGTFYNEQFF.

This clonotype has a handful of counts. J is TRBJ2-2 and V is TRBV11-3; TRBD1 matches 10 bases. The CDR3 spans 19 residues. CDR1 and CDR2 from the germline V gene are SGHNT and YENEEA. Trimming took 3 bases from V and 2 from J; bases not matched to a gene: 12. The CDR3 DNA reads TGTGCCAGCAGCTTGAGACAGGGGGCGACTGCTTTTAACACCGGGGAGCTGTTTTTT. Protein: CASSLRQGATAFNTGELFF.

This clonotype was detected ten times or more. The chain links TRBV28 to TRBJ1-1; D not resolved. Per the germline V gene, CDR1 is MDHEN and CDR2 is SYDVKM. The CDR3 has 14 amino acids. Trimming removed 6 bases at V and 1 base at J, with 12 bases between. The CDR3 spells CASRPVRRNTEAFF. The DNA of the CDR3 is TGTGCCAGCAGGCCCGTCAGGAGGAACACTGAAGCTTTCTTT.

This clonotype showed up many times. This chain uses TRBV5-6 with TRBJ2-2, with 11 bases lining up with TRBD1. Germline loops: CDR1 SGHDT, CDR2 YYEEEE. The length of the CDR3 is 18 residues. The ends lost 2 bases at V and 4 bases at J; junction bases unmatched: 10. The CDR3 loop reads CASSLMALGTGGTGELFF. CDR3 bases: TGTGCCAGCAGCTTAATGGCTCTCGGGACAGGGGGCACCGGGGAGCTGTTTTTT.

This clonotype was detected many times. The chain combines TRBV3-1 with TRBJ2-3; TRBD2 aligns across 10 bases. The CDR3 has 14 amino acids. Per the germline V gene, CDR1 is LGHDT and CDR2 is YNNKEL (reference sequence). Germline trimming cut 2 bases from V and 5 bases from J; bases unmatched to any gene: 1. The CDR3 is CASSQLAGEDTQYF. The CDR3 region has the DNA TGTGCCAGCAGCCAACTAGCGGGAGAAGATACGCAGTATTTT.

On this clonotype itself: Germline is not matched at one junction end, which may reflect a read error. The J gene is TRBJ2-3, the V gene TRBV11-2, with 9 positions matching TRBD2. Per germline, CDR1 SGHAT and CDR2 FQNNGV. This CDR3 region has 16 residues. The DNA of the CDR3 is TGTGCCAGCACCTTAGACGCGGGAGGGCGAACAGATACGCAGTATTTT. Residues: CASTLDAGGRTDTQYF.

This chain joins TRBV21-1 and TRBJ2-7; TRBD1, the table's D call, was not compared with the DNA. TRBV21-1 is annotated as a pseudogene. CDR3 length: 16 amino acids. The CDR3 protein is CASSKDSTGGEYEQYF. CDR3 bases: TGTGCCAGCAGCAAAGATAGTACAGGGGGCGAATACGAGCAGTACTTC.

In its sample, this clonotype was seen many times. The rearrangement links TRBV7-3 to TRBJ2-3, with 11 bases fitting TRBD2. J lost 5 bases, V lost 5 bases, and 9 bases had no gene match. The CDR3 covers 16 residues. From germline, CDR1 is SGHTA and CDR2 FQGTGA. The CDR3 bases are TGTGCCAGCAGCCCGCAACTAGCGGGGGTGGGAGATACGCAGTATTTT. It is translated as CASSPQLAGVGDTQYF. The full variable domain, in which reference TRBV7-3 and TRBJ2-3 provide the parts outside the CDR3, is GAGVSQTPSNKVTEKGKYVELRCDPISGHTALYWYRQSLGQGPEFLIYFQGTGAADDSGLPNDRFFAVRPEGSVSTLKIQRTERGDSAVYLCASSPQLAGVGDTQYFGPGTRLTVL.

This clonotype appeared many times. The chain links TRBV20-1 to TRBJ1-1; tentatively, D is TRBD1 (5 bases). Germline CDR1 reads DFQATT; CDR2 reads SNEGSKA (reference sequence). The germline V and J ends were trimmed by 6 bases and 11 bases, with 16 bases remaining between them. This CDR3 contains 11 residues. CDR3 in DNA: TGCAGTGCCCGGGACCGCCCTGGGGCTTTCTTT. Amino acid sequence: CSARDRPGAFF.

This chain uses TRBV12-3 or TRBV12-4 with TRBJ2-7, with D possibly matching TRBD1 (5 bases). V was trimmed by 7 bases and J by 1 base, leaving 17 bases between them. This CDR3 spans 15 amino acids. The CDR3: CASTHQGRVSYEQYF. CDR3 DNA: TGTGCCAGCACTCACCAGGGAAGAGTATCCTACGAGCAGTACTTC.

The sample holds a few counts of this clonotype. This chain connects TRBV11-3 to TRBJ1-2; 9 nucleotides line up with TRBD1. Germline values: CDR1 SGHNT, CDR2 YENEEA. After removal of 5 bases from V and 5 bases from J, the junction contained 3 bases not matched to a gene. CDR3 length: 13 residues. The CDR3 loop reads CASSPGQGYGYTF. Written as DNA, the CDR3 is TGTGCCAGCAGCCCGGGACAGGGTTATGGCTACACCTTC.

This clonotype was observed at least ten times. The chain recombines TRBV18 with TRBJ2-5; D perhaps matches TRBD2 (5 bases). CDR1 KGHSH and CDR2 LQKENI come from the germline V gene. Deletions cut 7 bases from V and 4 bases from J, with 16 bases between. The length of the CDR3 is 14 residues. CDR3 in DNA: TGTGCCAGCTTCTTACTAGGTGGAGGAGAGACCCAGTACTTC. This sequence encodes CASFLLGGGETQYF.

This clonotype appeared many times. V usage is TRBV28 and J usage is TRBJ2-1, with 7 bases fitting TRBD2. V trimming: 3 bases; J trimming: 3 bases; junction bases outside the gene matches: 11. Per the germline V gene, CDR1 is MDHEN and CDR2 is SYDVKM. The CDR3 covers 17 residues. This CDR3 is CASSLGPGLDVYNEQFF. Here the CDR3 DNA reads TGTGCCAGCAGTTTGGGCCCCGGACTAGACGTCTACAATGAGCAGTTCTTC. Full variable domain (remainder filled in from reference TRBV28 and TRBJ2-1): DVKVTQSSRYLVKRTGEKVFLECVQDMDHENMFWYRQDPGLGLRLIYFSYDVKMKEKGDIPEGYSVSREKKERFSLILESASTNQTSMYLCASSLGPGLDVYNEQFFGPGTRLTVL.

V is TRBV19 and J is TRBJ2-1, with 7 nucleotides matching TRBD1. This CDR3 is 16 amino acids long. Germline-derived CDR1 and CDR2 are LNHDA and SQIVND (reference sequence). With V trimmed by 0 bases and J by 3 bases, 5 bases remained unmatched. The CDR3, as DNA: TGTGCCAGTAGTATAGACGAGACAGGGTACTACAATGAGCAGTTCTTC. Residues: CASSIDETGYYNEQFF.

By frequency in the sample, this clonotype is medium-sized. CDR3 amino acids: CAWSYYRSNQPQHF. The CDR3 DNA reads TGTGCCTGGAGTTATTATAGGAGCAATCAGCCCCAGCATTTT. The rearrangement links TRBV30 to TRBJ1-5; D remains unclear. The V end lost 2 bases, the J end lost 1 base, and 9 bases lay between the germline ends. The germline V gene has CDR1 GTSNPN and CDR2 SVGIG (reference sequence). This CDR3 is built from 14 residues. Based on the CDR3 plus reference TRBV30 and TRBJ1-5, the full variable domain is SQTIHQWPATLVQPVGSPLSLECTVEGTSNPNLYWYRQAAGRGLQLLFYSVGIGQISSEVPQNLSASRPQDRQFILSSKKLLLSDSGFYLCAWSYYRSNQPQHFGDGTRLSIL.

This sequence joins TRBV10-3 and TRBJ1-1; no firm D call. Germline V lookup: CDR1 ENHRY, CDR2 SYGVKD. Deletions cut 10 bases from V and 10 bases from J, with 13 bases between. There are 10 residues in the CDR3. CDR3 residues: CATAGSSAFF. CDR3 nucleotide sequence: TGTGCCACAGCGGGAAGTTCAGCTTTCTTT.

Many counts were recorded for this clonotype. V gene TRBV14 combines with J gene TRBJ1-1, with D hard to call. The CDR3 loop spans 15 amino acids. Trimming took off 0 bases at V and 4 bases at J, with 12 bases between the two ends. Germline V gives CDR1 SGHDN, CDR2 FVKESK. The CDR3: CASSQDQKEGTEAFF. CDR3 bases: TGTGCCAGCAGCCAAGATCAGAAAGAGGGCACTGAAGCTTTCTTT.

In its sample, this clonotype was seen many times. The V and J genes are TRBV2 and TRBJ2-7; D not certain. Trimming stripped 3 bases from V and 4 bases from J, with 4 bases between. Germline CDR1 SNHLY, CDR2 FYNNEI. The length of the CDR3 is 11 residues. The CDR3 DNA sequence: TGTGCCAGCAGTGAGAATTACGAGCAGTACTTC. Amino acid sequence: CASSENYEQYF.

This chain joins TRBV6-6 and TRBJ2-7; tentative D call: TRBD1 (5 bases). The CDR3 has 16 amino acids. CDR1 MNHNY and CDR2 SVGAGI come from the germline V gene (reference sequence). Trimming pared 3 bases from V and 4 bases from J, leaving 19 bases between. The CDR3 bases are TGTGCCAGCAGTTATGGACAACTCATGGGGATATACGAGCAGTACTTC. This gives the protein CASSYGQLMGIYEQYF.

This clonotype was found many times. V gene TRBV7-6 combines with J gene TRBJ2-2, with D perhaps matching TRBD1 (5 bases). The V and J ends lost 1 base and 0 bases respectively, with 12 bases between them. CDR3 length equals 17 residues. Germline-derived CDR1 and CDR2 are SGHVS and FNYEAQ. CDR3 in DNA: TGTGCCAGCAGCTTAGTCCCTAGGGGCGCGAACACCGGGGAGCTGTTTTTT. Translation: CASSLVPRGANTGELFF.

The rearrangement uses TRBV10-1 and TRBJ2-2, with D maybe TRBD1 (6 bases). Germline CDR1 reads WNHNN; CDR2 reads SYGVQD (reference sequence). The CDR3 runs 14 residues. Trimming removed 6 bases at V and 0 bases at J, with 8 bases between. This chain's CDR3 is CASRDSPNTGELFF. Here the CDR3 DNA reads TGCGCCAGCAGGGACAGCCCGAACACCGGGGAGCTGTTTTTT.